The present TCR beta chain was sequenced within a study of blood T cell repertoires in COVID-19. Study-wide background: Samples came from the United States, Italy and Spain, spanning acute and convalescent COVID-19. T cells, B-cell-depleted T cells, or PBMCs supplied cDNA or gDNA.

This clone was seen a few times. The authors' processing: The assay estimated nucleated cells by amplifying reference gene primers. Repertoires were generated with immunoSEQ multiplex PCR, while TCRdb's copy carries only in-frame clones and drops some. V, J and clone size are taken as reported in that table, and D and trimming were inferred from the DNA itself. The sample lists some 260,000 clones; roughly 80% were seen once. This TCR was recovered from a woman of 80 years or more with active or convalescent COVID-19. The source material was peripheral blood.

The CDR3 sequence is CASSLAPDRAHEQYF. The CDR3 bases are TGTGCCAGCAGCTTGGCCCCGGACAGGGCCCACGAGCAGTACTTC. V and J are TRBV5-4 and TRBJ2-7; 8 bases map to TRBD1. This CDR3 is built from 15 residues. From germline, CDR1 is SGHNT and CDR2 YYREEE (reference sequence). Losses at the gene ends were 0 bases for V and 5 bases for J; bases not matched to a gene: 7.